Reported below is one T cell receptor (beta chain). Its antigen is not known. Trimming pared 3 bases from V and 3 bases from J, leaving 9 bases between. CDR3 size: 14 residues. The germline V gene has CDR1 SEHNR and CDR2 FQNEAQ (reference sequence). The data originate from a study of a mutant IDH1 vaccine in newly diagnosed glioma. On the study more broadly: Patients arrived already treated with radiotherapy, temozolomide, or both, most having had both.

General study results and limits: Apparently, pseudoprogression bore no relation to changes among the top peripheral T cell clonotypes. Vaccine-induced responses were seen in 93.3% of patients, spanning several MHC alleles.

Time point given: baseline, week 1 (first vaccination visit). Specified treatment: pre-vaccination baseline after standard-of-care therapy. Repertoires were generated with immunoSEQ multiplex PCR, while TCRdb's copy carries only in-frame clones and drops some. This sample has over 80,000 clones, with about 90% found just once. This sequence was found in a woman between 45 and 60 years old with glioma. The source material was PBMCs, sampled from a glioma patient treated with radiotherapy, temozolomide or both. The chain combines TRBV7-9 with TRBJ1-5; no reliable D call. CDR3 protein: CASSFSGYNQPQHF. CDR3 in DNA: TGTGCCAGCAGCTTCTCAGGATACAATCAGCCCCAGCATTTT.